A selection of T cell receptor beta chains follows, all from one sample in a study of blood T cell repertoires in COVID-19. Measured with immunoSEQ multiplex PCR; TCRdb has only the in-frame clones, and not every one. The top ten hold about 4.6% of the sample, which has 180,000 or so clones, 83% seen once. Sequenced input: PBMCs or T cells enriched from blood (not recorded which). All receptors derive from a woman between 45 and 60 years old who had recovered from COVID-19. CDR3s leave out the opening cysteine and the closing phenylalanine or tryptophan. The D gene is left open where the match is weak. Clone size is not always given. Where it is, it says once, few, many or a class for expanded clones.

v_gene	abundance	j_gene	d_gene	CDR3aa
TRBV3-1/TRBV3-2	.	TRBJ1-2	.	ASSQDRASHRGYGYT
TRBV29-1	.	TRBJ1-2	.	SVEGQGYRGYT
TRBV28	.	TRBJ1-3	.	ASRHGLVSGNTIY
TRBV12-3/TRBV12-4	once	TRBJ2-3	.	ASSRGGTQY
TRBV4-1	.	TRBJ2-3	TRBD2	ASSQETPRSGGSPFRDTQY
TRBV7-2	.	TRBJ1-6	.	ASSLGRGSSYNSPLH
TRBV4-3	.	TRBJ2-1	TRBD2	ASSQDWEGPEQF
TRBV7-2	.	TRBJ1-6	TRBD1	ASSALTGNNSPLH
TRBV6-5	.	TRBJ1-4	TRBD1	ASSYFAGTGGEKLF
TRBV18	.	TRBJ1-6	.	ASSPSPSYNSPLH
TRBV29-1	few	TRBJ2-1	TRBD2	SAGEGFSYNEQF
TRBV7-9	.	TRBJ1-1	.	ASSPQMNTEAF
TRBV7-9	.	TRBJ1-2	.	ASSFTAPNYGYT
TRBV5-6	.	TRBJ2-6	TRBD1	ASIQRTGAGANVLT
TRBV28	.	TRBJ1-5	TRBD1	ASNQGDQPQH
TRBV28	.	TRBJ1-3	.	ASSLAGAGNTIY